This T cell receptor beta chain was recorded in a study of T cell responses to AZD1222 COVID-19 vaccine. The method was immunoSEQ multiplex PCR; TCRdb's version includes in-frame clones alone and lacks a portion of them. The profile shows about 92,000 clones, 85% to 90% of them singletons. The sequences come from peripheral blood, collected on day 0 of AZD1222 vaccination. This clonotype was obtained from an adult in good health.

The CDR3 DNA is TGCAGCGTTGGGCAGGGGGCGAACACTGAAGCTTTCTTT. Amino acids: CSVGQGANTEAFF. J is TRBJ1-1 and V is TRBV29-1, with 8 positions matching TRBD1. The CDR3 sequence is 13 residues long. Per germline, CDR1 SQVTM and CDR2 ANQGSEA. Trimming at V came to 4 bases and at J to 1 base, leaving 2 bases not matched to a gene.